This record covers a single T cell receptor (beta chain). V lost 5 bases and J lost 7; bases outside the gene matches: 9. The length of the CDR3 is 15 residues. Germline-derived CDR1 and CDR2 are SGHTA and FQGNSA. This sample stems from a study of OX40 agonist ivuxolimab in advanced cancers. Measured with immunoSEQ multiplex PCR; TCRdb has only the in-frame clones, and not every one. Of about 67,000 clones listed, approximately 82% are singletons. This chain joins TRBV7-2 and TRBJ2-1, with TRBD2 matching 9 bases. The TCR comes from an adult with an advanced solid tumor such as melanoma, head and neck, liver or kidney cancer. This sample comprised CD4+ or CD8+ T cells sorted from blood, obtained in a trial of the OX40 agonist ivuxolimab. The CDR3 region has the DNA TGTGCCAGCAGCCCGACGCCGGGACTAGCAAATGAGCAGTTCTTC. It yields the protein CASSPTPGLANEQFF.